Sequencing of this T cell receptor beta chain was carried out in a study of CD8 T cells in ankylosing spondylitis. Points from the study as a whole: Certain motif variants had earlier been reported in reactive arthritis synovial fluid and blood. The study identified a TCR beta motif of 7 or 8 highly homologous variants that appeared characteristic of ankylosing spondylitis blood. Disease-linked clones bore a CD8+ phenotype, appearing relatively rarely in peripheral blood. The authors reported significant enrichment of disease-linked clones in matched ankylosing spondylitis synovial fluid.

TCRdb re-derived calls from the 5' RACE reads in MiXCR, one entry per CDR3 protein. The data hold roughly 230,000 distinct CDR3 sequences, with 8% to 9% observed a single time. Many counts were recorded for this clonotype. Its antigen remains unknown. CDR1 is MDHEN, CDR2 SYDVKM, per germline. V was shortened by 7 bases and J by 9 bases, with 15 bases between the two germline ends. The CDR3 totals 12 residues. This TCR came from a female donor with ankylosing spondylitis or in good health (not recorded which). Sample: blood, either unsorted or a sorted T cell fraction (not recorded which). The chain carries TRBV28 and TRBJ1-2; D is unresolved. The CDR3 spells CASKEGPLSYTF. CDR3 DNA: TGTGCCAGCAAAGAGGGTCCACTAAGCTACACCTTC.